Listed below are T cell receptor beta chains from one sample, sequenced in a study of blood T cells in healthy people across ages. TCRdb processed the 5' RACE reads anew with MiXCR; each CDR3 protein has one entry. The table lists around 940,000 distinct CDR3 sequences, roughly 51% of them singletons. The specimen was blood. The receptor set was obtained from a woman aged 55-70 years in good health. Each CDR3 is given with its conserved first and last residue. D genes are given only for firm matches. Only some rows state a clone size, as once, few, many or a class for expanded clones.

size	D	V	J	DNA	CDR3
few	TRBD1	TRBV27	TRBJ2-5	TGTGCCAGCAAACCGACCGGGACAGGGGCCGAGACCCAGTACTTC	CASKPTGTGAETQYF
NA	NA	TRBV24-1	TRBJ1-6	TGTGCCACCGCGAGCGGACAGTTAAATTCACCCCTCCACTTT	CATASGQLNSPLHF
NA	NA	TRBV7-8	TRBJ2-5	TGTGCCAGCAGCTCCAACAGCGACGAAGAGACCCAGTACTTC	CASSSNSDEETQYF
NA	TRBD2	TRBV20-1	TRBJ2-3	TGCAGTGCTTCCCCTCGACTAGCAGGAAACACAGATACGCAGTATTTT	CSASPRLAGNTDTQYF
once	TRBD1	TRBV7-2	TRBJ1-4	TGTGCCAGCAGCGTACGGACAGGGGCAACTAATGAAAAACTGTTTTTT	CASSVRTGATNEKLFF
few	TRBD2	TRBV7-2	TRBJ2-3	TGTGCCAGCAGCCCGGGACTAGCGGGAAAAGATACGCAGTATTTT	CASSPGLAGKDTQYF
NA	TRBD2	TRBV12-3/TRBV12-4	TRBJ2-7	TGTGCCAGCAGCAGACGACTAGCGGGAGACGAGCAGTACTTC	CASSRRLAGDEQYF
NA	NA	TRBV20-1	TRBJ2-5	TGCAGTGCCCCCTCAGACATACTCCAAGAGACCCAGTACTTC	CSAPSDILQETQYF
NA	NA	TRBV28	TRBJ1-1	TGTGCCAGCAGTTTATTTGGGAGGGCGGTGAACACTGAAGCTTTCTTT	CASSLFGRAVNTEAFF
few	NA	TRBV6-1	TRBJ2-2	TGTGCCAGCATAGCCTACTGGGGCACCGGGGAGCTGTTTTTT	CASIAYWGTGELFF
NA	TRBD2	TRBV20-1	TRBJ2-1	TGCAGTGCTAGAGTGACTCGGGAGGGCCCCAGGCTCCCTAACAATGAGCAGTTCTTC	CSARVTREGPRLPNNEQFF
NA	NA	TRBV15	TRBJ1-4	TGTGCCACCAGCAGAGTAACGCACTCTAATGAAAAACTGTTTTTT	CATSRVTHSNEKLFF
NA	TRBD2	TRBV5-1	TRBJ2-5	TGCGCCAGCAGCTTGGCGGCTAGCGGGAGCGAGACCCAGTACTTC	CASSLAASGSETQYF
NA	NA	TRBV6-6	TRBJ1-2	TGTGCCAGCAGTAACTCCGGACAAACTAACTATGGCTACACCTTC	CASSNSGQTNYGYTF